The source of this T cell receptor beta chain is a study of radiation and T cells in renal cell carcinoma. General study results and limits: From baseline, blood top tumor clonotypes peaked at 2 weeks post-radiation.

The CDR3 runs 14 residues. The germline gives CDR1 LNHDA, CDR2 SQIVND (reference sequence). J was trimmed by 2 bases and V by 7 bases; bases with no gene match: 6. Comments on this clone: Its antigen is unidentified.

Libraries were prepared by immunoSEQ multiplex PCR; TCRdb keeps only in-frame clonotypes and omits some of them. The repertoire holds more than 140,000 clones, with 83% as singletons. Indicated time point: baseline pretreatment blood. Treatment denoted: 15 Gy SBRT to primary tumor, nephrectomy 4 weeks later. This TCR derives from a woman aged 50 to 60 with renal cell carcinoma. Here the sequenced sample was blood, taken from a patient whose treatment included radiotherapy and nephrectomy. The chain recombines TRBV19 with TRBJ2-7; 9 bases fit TRBD1. In nucleotides, the CDR3 is TGTGCCAGTAAATGGGGACAGGGCACCTACGAGCAGTACTTC. Translated: CASKWGQGTYEQYF.